These T cell receptor beta chains were read from a single sample in a study of cytomegalovirus exposure and HLA in healthy donors. Libraries were prepared by immunoSEQ multiplex PCR; TCRdb keeps only in-frame clonotypes and omits some of them. The sample holds around 180,000 clones, roughly four fifths seen once. Sequenced sample: PBMCs. The receptors come from a man between 18 and 29 years old in good health and CMV-seronegative. The CDR3 runs from the conserved cysteine through the conserved F or W. The order of the fields is V gene, J gene, clone size, D gene, CDR3 DNA, CDR3 protein. D genes are given only for firm matches. Rows may omit the clone size; those that give it use once, few, many or a size class.

TRBV19	TRBJ1-2	NA	TRBD1	TGTGCCAGCTGCAGGACAGGGCAGTTCTATGGCTACACCTTC	CASCRTGQFYGYTF
TRBV28	TRBJ2-7	NA	TRBD2	TGTGCCAGCAGCCCGACTAGCGGTTCCTACGAGCAGTACTTC	CASSPTSGSYEQYF
TRBV4-3	TRBJ2-5	NA	NA	TGCGCCAGCAGCCAAGAAAGGGGGTTAGAGACCCAGTACTTC	CASSQERGLETQYF
TRBV7-9	TRBJ2-7	few	TRBD2	TGTGCCAGCAGTTCAGTCCCTAGCGGGAGCTACGAGCAGTACTTC	CASSSVPSGSYEQYF
TRBV5-4	TRBJ2-5	NA	TRBD2	TGTGCCAGCAGCCCGCCTGCCGGGACTAGAGGCGAGACCCAGTACTTC	CASSPPAGTRGETQYF
TRBV11-2	TRBJ2-3	NA	NA	TGTGCCAGCAGGAGGCTGGTAGGAACAGATACGCAGTATTTT	CASRRLVGTDTQYF
TRBV14	TRBJ2-1	NA	TRBD1	TGTGCCAGCAGCCAAGAAAAGTACAGGGGTTACAATGAGCAGTTCTTC	CASSQEKYRGYNEQFF
TRBV4-2	TRBJ2-1	NA	NA	TGTGCCAGCAGCCAAGTCGGGTCCGACAATGAGCAGTTCTTC	CASSQVGSDNEQFF
TRBV28	TRBJ2-7	NA	NA	TGTGCCAGCAGTTTCGGGTTCCCCTACGAGCAGTACTTC	CASSFGFPYEQYF
TRBV18	TRBJ2-5	NA	NA	TGTGCCAGCTCAGGGGGGAGGATCGAGACCCAGTACTTC	CASSGGRIETQYF
TRBV11-2	TRBJ1-2	NA	NA	TGTGCCAGCAGCTTAGAGACAGGAGGATATGGCTACACCTTC	CASSLETGGYGYTF
TRBV15	TRBJ1-2	once	TRBD1	TGTGCCACCAGCAGAGTTCCCGGGACAGGGGAATCTAACTATGGCTACACCTTC	CATSRVPGTGESNYGYTF
TRBV25-1	TRBJ2-1	NA	NA	TGTGCCAGCAGCATAGGGGCGTATGAGCAGTTCTTC	CASSIGAYEQFF
TRBV5-1	TRBJ2-3	NA	TRBD1	TGCGCCAGCAGCTTAACAGGGGTTTCGGCAGATACGCAGTATTTT	CASSLTGVSADTQYF
TRBV19	TRBJ1-5	NA	NA	TGTGCCAGTAGTATTTCCGCGGGAGACACTAGCAATCAGCCCCAGCATTTT	CASSISAGDTSNQPQHF